These 18 T cell receptor beta chains share one sample of origin, sequenced in a study of shared clonotypes between healthy human individuals. The method was immunoSEQ multiplex PCR; TCRdb's version includes in-frame clones alone and lacks a portion of them. The table has approximately 1.5 million clones, approximately 98.5% seen once. The sequenced sample was naive CD4+ T cells sorted from blood. The sample's subset: CD45RA+ positively selected. Receptor source: a man aged 25-45 years in good health.

This chain joins TRBV7-2 and TRBJ2-1; no clear D gene. Germline assignment: CDR1 SGHTA and CDR2 FQGNSA. The CDR3 length is 12 residues. V lost 2 bases to trimming and J lost 9 bases, with 8 bases between them. CDR3 region: CASSLSLAEQFF. The CDR3 coding sequence is TGTGCCAGCAGCTTAAGTCTGGCTGAGCAGTTCTTC.

This clone appeared once. The rearrangement joins TRBV7-2 to TRBJ2-7; possibly TRBD2 for D (6 bases). The CDR3 is 13 amino acids. Germline V gene sequence: CDR1 SGHTA, CDR2 FQGNSA. Trimming shortened V by 5 bases and J by 4 bases, and 12 bases separated the two germline ends. The CDR3 sequence: CASSPGRGYEQYF. DNA for the CDR3: TGTGCCAGCAGCCCCGGACGGGGGTACGAGCAGTACTTC.

This chain connects TRBV10-2 to TRBJ2-3, with TRBD1 as a possible D gene (6 bases). Germline CDR1 reads WSHSY; CDR2 reads SAAADI. Between the trimmed V and J ends, which lost 4 bases and 5 bases, there was a span of 19 bases. This CDR3 has 16 residues. The CDR3 sequence is CASSGAQGKGKDTQYF. The CDR3 DNA reads as TGCGCCAGCAGTGGAGCACAGGGTAAAGGGAAAGATACGCAGTATTTT.

This rearrangement joins TRBV28 to TRBJ2-1; 9 nucleotides agree with TRBD1. The CDR3 loop spans 16 amino acids. The germline CDR1 and CDR2 sequences are MDHEN and SYDVKM. Trimming cost V 6 bases and J 6 bases; bases outside gene matches: 12. For the CDR3, the DNA is TGTGCCAGCAGCGCTCCGGGACAGGGATTTCTCAATGAGCAGTTCTTC. It specifies CASSAPGQGFLNEQFF.

The chain recombines TRBV27 with TRBJ2-2; 12 bases align to TRBD2. CDR3 length equals 16 residues. Germline V gives CDR1 MNHEY, CDR2 SMNVEV (reference sequence). J lost 4 bases, V lost 6 bases, and 6 bases had no gene match. DNA of the CDR3: TGTGCCAGCAGCCTGCTAGCGGGAGGGCCCACCGGGGAGCTGTTTTTT. Encoded protein: CASSLLAGGPTGELFF.

The J gene is TRBJ2-7, the V gene TRBV6-1; TRBD2 matches 12 bases. The CDR3 runs to 15 residues. The germline gives CDR1 MNHNS, CDR2 SASEGT. Trimming cost V 3 bases and J 3 bases; bases outside gene matches: 3. Written as DNA, the CDR3 is TGTGCCAGCAGTGAGACTAGCGGGAGCATCTACGAGCAGTACTTC. It codes for CASSETSGSIYEQYF.

On this clone: The same CDR3 is also encoded by other DNA sequences in this sample. V usage is TRBV6-1 and J usage is TRBJ2-7; D remains unclear. From germline, CDR1 is MNHNS and CDR2 SASEGT. The CDR3 runs 11 residues. Trimming removed 2 bases at V and 1 base at J, with 0 bases between. The CDR3 DNA reads as TGTGCCAGCAGTGAATCCTACGAGCAGTACTTC. Translating gives CASSESYEQYF.

The CDR3 reads CAWRENRGWGQPQHF. CDR3 sequence (DNA): TGTGCCTGGAGAGAAAACAGGGGTTGGGGACAGCCCCAGCATTTT. The rearrangement joins TRBV30 to TRBJ1-5; 7 nucleotides line up with TRBD1. The ends lost 3 bases at V and 7 bases at J; junction bases unmatched: 12. CDR3 length: 15 residues. CDR1 and CDR2 from the germline V gene are GTSNPN and SVGIG (reference sequence). Full variable domain (rest looked up from reference TRBV30 and TRBJ1-5): SQTIHQWPATLVQPVGSPLSLECTVEGTSNPNLYWYRQAAGRGLQLLFYSVGIGQISSEVPQNLSASRPQDRQFILSSKKLLLSDSGFYLCAWRENRGWGQPQHFGDGTRLSIL.

In this sample, this clone turned up once. The rearrangement uses TRBV28 and TRBJ2-3, with D perhaps assigned TRBD1 or TRBD2 (6 bases each). Trimming pared 5 bases from V and 5 bases from J, leaving 17 bases between. Looked up from germline, CDR1 is MDHEN and CDR2 is SYDVKM. The CDR3 loop spans 15 amino acids. The CDR3 sequence: CASSVPRGGLDTQYF. The CDR3 region has the DNA TGTGCCAGCAGTGTCCCCAGGGGAGGTCTAGATACGCAGTATTTT.

This chain joins TRBV19 and TRBJ2-7, with a possible D match to TRBD2 (6 bases). This CDR3 is built from 14 residues. Germline lookup yields CDR1 LNHDA and CDR2 SQIVND (reference sequence). V was shortened by 2 bases and J by 0 bases, with 8 bases between the two germline ends. The CDR3 DNA reads as TGTGCCAGTAGTATAAAGCGGGCCTCCTACGAGCAGTACTTC. Protein product: CASSIKRASYEQYF.

CDR3 nucleotide sequence: TGTGCCACCCGACAGCTGGACACCGGGGAGCTGTTTTTT. Translation gives CATRQLDTGELFF. V usage is TRBV10-3 and J usage is TRBJ2-2, with TRBD1 as a possible D gene (5 bases). Trimming removed 10 bases from V and 3 bases from J, with 12 bases in between. The CDR3 loop spans 13 amino acids. Germline V gene lookup returns CDR1 ENHRY and CDR2 SYGVKD.

About this clone itself: Its ends do not fully match the called genes, so a read error is possible. The CDR3 here is CASSSPGPADSGANVLTF. The CDR3 region has the DNA TGTGCTAGCAGCTCCCCGGGCCCCGCCGACTCCGGGGCCAACGTCCTGACTTTC. This chain links TRBV7-7 with TRBJ2-6, with no clear D. CDR3 size: 18 residues. The germline gives CDR1 SSHAT, CDR2 FNYEAQ (reference sequence). Using reference TRBV7-7 and TRBJ2-6 for the parts outside the CDR3, the full variable domain is GAGVSQSPRYKVTKRGQDVTLRCDPISSHATLYWYQQALGQGPEFLTYFNYEAQPDKSGLPSDRFSAERPEGSISTLTIQRTEQRDSAMYRCASSSPGPADSGANVLTFGAGSRLTVL.

This chain joins TRBV2 and TRBJ1-5; 8 bases map to TRBD1. With 6 bases clipped from V and 0 bases from J, the junction kept 1 base outside the gene matches. CDR1 and CDR2 from the germline V gene are SNHLY and FYNNEI. The CDR3 contains 14 residues. As DNA, the CDR3 is TGTGCCAGCAGGGGACAGGATAGCAATCAGCCCCAGCATTTT. The encoded protein is CASRGQDSNQPQHF. Complete variable domain (other parts from reference TRBV2 and TRBJ1-5): EPEVTQTPSHQVTQMGQEVILRCVPISNHLYFYWYRQILGQKVEFLVSFYNNEISEKSEIFDDQFSVERPDGSNFTLKIRSTKLEDSAMYFCASRGQDSNQPQHFGDGTRLSIL.

This chain uses TRBV18 with TRBJ2-5, with 9 positions matching TRBD1. V lost 3 bases and J lost 0; bases outside the gene matches: 5. The CDR3 runs to 16 residues. Germline V lookup: CDR1 KGHSH, CDR2 LQKENI. CDR3 nucleotide sequence: TGTGCCAGCTCACCCCGGGACAGGGTGTACCAAGAGACCCAGTACTTC. It codes for CASSPRDRVYQETQYF. Variable domain in full (rest from reference TRBV18 and TRBJ2-5): NAGVMQNPRHLVRRRGQEARLRCSPMKGHSHVYWYRQLPEEGLKFMVYLQKENIIDESGMPKERFSAEFPKEGPSILRIQQVVRGDSAAYFCASSPRDRVYQETQYFGPGTRLLVL.

The V gene is TRBV6-1, the J gene TRBJ2-1; TRBD1 matches 7 bases. V shed 3 bases and J 4 bases; nucleotides not matched to a gene: 6. CDR3 length: 15 residues. Looked up from germline, CDR1 is MNHNS and CDR2 is SASEGT. The CDR3 DNA reads as TGTGCCAGCAGTGATAGGGGGCCGTTTTACAATGAGCAGTTCTTC. Amino acid sequence: CASSDRGPFYNEQFF.

The chain combines TRBV6-1 with TRBJ1-5; D unresolved. Germline values: CDR1 MNHNS, CDR2 SASEGT. The V and J ends lost 7 bases and 0 bases respectively, with 10 bases between them. This CDR3 spans 14 amino acids. The CDR3 DNA follows: TGTGCCAGCAATGAGGTCCCTAGCAATCAGCCCCAGCATTTT. Its protein product is CASNEVPSNQPQHF.

The genes are TRBV9 and TRBJ1-2; D perhaps matches TRBD1 (6 bases). V was shortened by 6 bases and J by 2 bases, with 20 bases between the two germline ends. CDR1 and CDR2 from the germline V gene are SGDLS and YYNGEE. The CDR3 has 16 amino acids. The CDR3 loop reads CASTQLGGLGNYGYTF. DNA for the CDR3: TGTGCCAGCACTCAACTGGGGGGCCTGGGCAACTATGGCTACACCTTC.

The V gene is TRBV28, the J gene TRBJ2-7, with a tentative D call TRBD2 (7 bases). Germline CDR1 and CDR2: MDHEN and SYDVKM. The ends were cut back, 5 bases at V and 0 bases at J, with 20 bases in the middle. This CDR3 contains 17 residues. The CDR3 protein is CASSPQGGLRNSYEQYF. The CDR3 DNA reads TGTGCCAGCAGTCCCCAAGGGGGACTACGTAACTCCTACGAGCAGTACTTC.